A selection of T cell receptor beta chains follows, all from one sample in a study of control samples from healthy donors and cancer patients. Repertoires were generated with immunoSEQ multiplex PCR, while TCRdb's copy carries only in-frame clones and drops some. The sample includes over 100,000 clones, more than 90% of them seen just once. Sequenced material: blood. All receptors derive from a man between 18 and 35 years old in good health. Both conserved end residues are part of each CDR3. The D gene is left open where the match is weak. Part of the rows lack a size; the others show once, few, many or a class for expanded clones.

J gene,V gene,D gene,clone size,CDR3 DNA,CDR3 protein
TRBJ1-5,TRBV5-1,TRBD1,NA,TGCGCCAGCAGCGAGGGACAGGGATACGAGCCCCAGCATTTT,CASSEGQGYEPQHF
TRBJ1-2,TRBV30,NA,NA,TGTGCCTGGAGTGTTAGGACACTCTATGGCTACACCTTC,CAWSVRTLYGYTF
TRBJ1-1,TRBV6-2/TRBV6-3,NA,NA,TGTGCCAGCAGTTACATGAACACTGAAGCTTTCTTT,CASSYMNTEAFF
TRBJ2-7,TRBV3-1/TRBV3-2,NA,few,TGTGCCAGCAGCCAAGATACGGGAGCGGGGACAACCTACGAGCAGTACTTC,CASSQDTGAGTTYEQYF
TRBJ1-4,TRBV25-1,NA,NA,TGTGCCAGCAGTTTGGGTGCTAATGAAAAACTGTTTTTT,CASSLGANEKLFF
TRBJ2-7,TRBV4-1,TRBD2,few,TGCGCCAGCAGCCAAGTATTTTCCGGCGGGGGGGCAAACGAGCAGTACTTC,CASSQVFSGGGANEQYF
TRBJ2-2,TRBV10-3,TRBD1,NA,TGTGCCATCAGGGGACAGCCGAACACCGGGGAGCTGTTTTTT,CAIRGQPNTGELFF
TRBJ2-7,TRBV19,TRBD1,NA,TGTGCCAGTAGCCGGAGACAGGGCTCCTACGAGCAGTACTTC,CASSRRQGSYEQYF
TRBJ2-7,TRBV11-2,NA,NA,TGTGCCAGCAGCCAGGGAGGAGCATACGAGCAGTACTTC,CASSQGGAYEQYF
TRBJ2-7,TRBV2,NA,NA,TGTGCCAGCAGGACTACCCTACAGGAGCAGTACTTC,CASRTTLQEQYF